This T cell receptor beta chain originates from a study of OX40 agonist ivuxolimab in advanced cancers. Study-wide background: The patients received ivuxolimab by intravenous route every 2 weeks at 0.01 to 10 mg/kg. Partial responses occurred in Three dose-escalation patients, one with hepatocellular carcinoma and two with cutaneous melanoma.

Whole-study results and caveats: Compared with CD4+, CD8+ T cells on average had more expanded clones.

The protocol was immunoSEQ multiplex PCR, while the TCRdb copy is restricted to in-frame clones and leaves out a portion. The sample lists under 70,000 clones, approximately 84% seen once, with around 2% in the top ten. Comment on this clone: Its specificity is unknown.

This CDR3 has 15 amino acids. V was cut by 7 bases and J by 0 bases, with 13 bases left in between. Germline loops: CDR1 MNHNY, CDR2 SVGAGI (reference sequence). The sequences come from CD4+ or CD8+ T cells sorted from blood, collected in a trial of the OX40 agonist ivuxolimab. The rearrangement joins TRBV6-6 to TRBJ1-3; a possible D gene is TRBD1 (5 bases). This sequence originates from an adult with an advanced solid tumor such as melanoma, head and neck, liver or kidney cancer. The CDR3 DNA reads TGTGCCAGCACCCAGGGTGGGGTCTCTGGAAACACCATATATTTT. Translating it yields CASTQGGVSGNTIYF.